The 11 T cell receptor beta chains listed next were all sequenced from one sample in a study of naive and memory T cell subsets. Study outcomes and limitations: Possibly reflecting memory cells re-expressing CD45RA, a few larger clonotypes occurred in naive repertoires, especially CD8.

Both TRBC1 and TRBC2 were covered by a beta constant-region primer of two equimolar oligonucleotides. The ligated cDNA underwent four PCR rounds using SP2 and nested alpha and beta constant-region primers. Using its own MiXCR run on the UMI-ligation and nested PCR reads, TCRdb lists one record per CDR3 protein. The repertoire consists of over 130,000 distinct CDR3 sequences, with 15% to 20% occurring once and the leading ten covering about 0.6%. The antigens for these receptors are not known. Sequencing was carried out using naive CD8+ T cells from blood. The source of these receptors is a human donor in good health.

This clonotype was found a few times. The genes are TRBV4-1 and TRBJ1-3, with TRBD1 as a possible D gene (5 bases). There are 17 residues in the CDR3. CDR1 MGHRA and CDR2 YSYEKL come from the germline V gene. The V end lost 0 bases, the J end lost 2 bases, and 14 bases lay between the germline ends. CDR3: CASSQEWEGNPGNTIYF. The CDR3 DNA sequence: TGCGCCAGCAGCCAAGAATGGGAGGGGAATCCTGGAAACACCATATATTTT.

This chain links TRBV5-1 with TRBJ2-7, with D possibly being TRBD1 or TRBD2 (6 bases each). There are 15 residues in the CDR3. The V gene's germline CDR1 is SGHRS and CDR2 YFSETQ. V dropped 0 bases and J dropped 4 bases, with 14 bases sitting between them. The CDR3 loop is CASSLEGGGGYEQYF. The CDR3 nucleotides are TGCGCCAGCAGCTTGGAGGGCGGAGGGGGGTACGAGCAGTACTTC.

V is TRBV7-6 and J is TRBJ2-1; D may correspond to TRBD1 or TRBD2 (5 bases each). There are 16 residues in the CDR3. Trimming removed 5 bases at V and 3 bases at J, with 17 bases between. Germline V gene sequence: CDR1 SGHVS, CDR2 FNYEAQ. The CDR3 DNA reads as TGTGCCAGCAGCGCCACAGGAGGAACCTTCTACAATGAGCAGTTCTTC. Its protein is CASSATGGTFYNEQFF.

This clonotype was detected many times. V and J are TRBV28 and TRBJ2-7; no reliable D call. The CDR3 sequence is 14 residues long. Per germline, CDR1 MDHEN and CDR2 SYDVKM. The V gene lost 1 base and the J gene lost 0 bases, with 7 bases spanning the gap. The CDR3 DNA reads as TGTGCCAGCAGTTTATCAGGAGCCTCCTACGAGCAGTACTTC. Encoded protein: CASSLSGASYEQYF. The full variable domain, in which reference TRBV28 and TRBJ2-7 provide the parts outside the CDR3, is DVKVTQSSRYLVKRTGEKVFLECVQDMDHENMFWYRQDPGLGLRLIYFSYDVKMKEKGDIPEGYSVSREKKERFSLILESASTNQTSMYLCASSLSGASYEQYFGPGTRLTVT.

The CDR3 protein is CASSSPGTGRETQYF. The CDR3 nucleotides read TGTGCCAGCAGTTCGCCGGGAACGGGGAGAGAGACCCAGTACTTC. The chain joins TRBV27 to TRBJ2-5; tentative D call: TRBD2 (5 bases). The length of the CDR3 is 15 residues. The germline gives CDR1 MNHEY, CDR2 SMNVEV (reference sequence). V was trimmed by 4 bases and J by 4 bases, leaving 16 bases between them.

The J gene is TRBJ1-1, the V gene TRBV2; D is possibly TRBD1 (6 bases). Germline V gives CDR1 SNHLY, CDR2 FYNNEI. This CDR3 region has 15 residues. Trimming removed 8 bases from V and 5 bases from J, with 21 bases in between. CDR3 region: CASDGGRGVRTEAFF. CDR3 DNA: TGTGCCAGCGACGGGGGGCGGGGAGTAAGGACTGAAGCTTTCTTT.

This clonotype was detected a few times. This chain uses TRBV5-1 with TRBJ2-7; 8 bases line up with TRBD2. The CDR3 has 16 amino acids. Germline trimming cut 0 bases from V and 5 bases from J; bases unmatched to any gene: 10. Germline CDR1 and CDR2: SGHRS and YFSETQ. CDR3 nucleotides: TGCGCCAGCAGCTTGGATAGCGGGGACTCGGGGAACGAGCAGTACTTC. Residues: CASSLDSGDSGNEQYF.

This chain's CDR3 is CASSLGLHNSYNEQFF. Here the CDR3 DNA reads TGTGCCAGCAGTTTGGGACTCCATAACTCCTACAATGAGCAGTTCTTC. The chain recombines TRBV6-5 with TRBJ2-1; D possibly corresponds to TRBD2 (6 bases). The V end lost 4 bases, the J end lost 0 bases, and 13 bases lay between the germline ends. Looked up from germline, CDR1 is MNHEY and CDR2 is SVGAGI. This CDR3 spans 16 amino acids.

This clonotype appeared a few times. The chain couples TRBV4-3 to TRBJ1-1, with D uncertain. Germline V gives CDR1 LGHNA, CDR2 YSLEER. The V gene lost 0 bases and the J gene lost 0 bases, with 14 bases spanning the gap. The CDR3 has 17 residues. The CDR3 here is CASSQDLTTLLNTEAFF. The CDR3 region has the DNA TGCGCCAGCAGCCAAGATTTGACAACCCTCTTGAACACTGAAGCTTTCTTT.

This clonotype came up a few times. CDR3 in amino acids: CASSATGAGYEQYF. The DNA of the CDR3 is TGTGCCAGCAGTGCGACAGGGGCTGGATACGAGCAGTACTTC. The V gene is TRBV27, the J gene TRBJ2-7; TRBD1 matches 8 bases. The CDR3 runs 14 residues. The germline gives CDR1 MNHEY, CDR2 SMNVEV (reference sequence). After removal of 5 bases from V and 4 bases from J, the junction contained 7 bases not matched to a gene.

This clonotype was observed a handful of times. This chain uses TRBV28 with TRBJ2-1; TRBD2 matches 12 bases. Germline trimming cut 6 bases from V and 7 bases from J; bases unmatched to any gene: 7. The germline gives CDR1 MDHEN, CDR2 SYDVKM. The CDR3 is 15 amino acids. The CDR3 coding sequence is TGTGCCAGCAGCCTACTAGCGGGAGGTTATAATGAGCAGTTCTTC. Translation gives CASSLLAGGYNEQFF. The full variable domain, rest sourced from reference TRBV28 and TRBJ2-1, is DVKVTQSSRYLVKRTGEKVFLECVQDMDHENMFWYRQDPGLGLRLIYFSYDVKMKEKGDIPEGYSVSREKKERFSLILESASTNQTSMYLCASSLLAGGYNEQFFGPGTRLTVL.